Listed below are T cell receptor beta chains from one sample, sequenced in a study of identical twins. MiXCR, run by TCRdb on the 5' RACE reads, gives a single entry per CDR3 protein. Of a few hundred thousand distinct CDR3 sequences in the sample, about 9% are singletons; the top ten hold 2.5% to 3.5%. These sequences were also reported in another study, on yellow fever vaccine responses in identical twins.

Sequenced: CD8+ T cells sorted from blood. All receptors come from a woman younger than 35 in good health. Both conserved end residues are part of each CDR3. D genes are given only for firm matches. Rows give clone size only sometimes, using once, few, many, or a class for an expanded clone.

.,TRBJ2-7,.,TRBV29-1,TGCAGCGTTGATGAGGGTTCCGAGCAGTACTTC,CSVDEGSEQYF
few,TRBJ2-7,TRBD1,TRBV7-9,TGTGCCAGCAGCTTATTTCCCAGTAGGGACAGGGCAAAGTACTTC,CASSLFPSRDRAKYF
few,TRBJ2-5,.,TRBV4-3,TGCGCCAGCAGCCAAGATGCATCAGGGGGGGGCGCGGTGACCCAGTACTTC,CASSQDASGGGAVTQYF
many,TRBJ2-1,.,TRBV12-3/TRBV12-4,TGTGCCAGCAGTTATCTAGTTTTAGTTGTCAATGAGCAGTTCTTC,CASSYLVLVVNEQFF
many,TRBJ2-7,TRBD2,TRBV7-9,TGTGCCAGCAGCTGGACTAGCGGGAGTAACTCCTACGAGCAGTACTTC,CASSWTSGSNSYEQYF
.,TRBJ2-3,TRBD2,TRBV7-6,TGTGCCAGCAGCCCAAACGGGGGGGGGACAGATACGCAGTATTTT,CASSPNGGGTDTQYF
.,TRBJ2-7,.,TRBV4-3,TGCGCCAGCAGCCAAGATTATTTAGACTCCTACGAGCAGTACTTC,CASSQDYLDSYEQYF
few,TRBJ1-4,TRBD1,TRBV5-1,TGCGCCAGCAGCTTGGGGCAGGGGGCTTTAAATGAAAAACTGTTTTTT,CASSLGQGALNEKLFF
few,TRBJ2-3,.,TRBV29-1,TGCAGCGATCTTCTTAGCGAGAGCACAGATACGCAGTATTTT,CSDLLSESTDTQYF
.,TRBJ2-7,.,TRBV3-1,TGTGCCAGCAGCCAAGGCCCCCTGGGTGCGGGGCTCGCCCCTTTGAACCACGAGCAGTACTTC,CASSQGPLGAGLAPLNHEQYF
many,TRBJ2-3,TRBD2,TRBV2,TGTGCCATCAGCCCTCCGGGACTAGCGGGCCCAAAGCCCACAGATACGCAGTATTTT,CAISPPGLAGPKPTDTQYF
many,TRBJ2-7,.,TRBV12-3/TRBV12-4,TGTGCCAGCGGTCCCGGGGGCGAGCAGTACTTC,CASGPGGEQYF
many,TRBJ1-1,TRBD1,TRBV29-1,TGCAGCGTTGAACGGACAGGGGCTGAAGCTTTCTTT,CSVERTGAEAFF
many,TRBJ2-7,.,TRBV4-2,TGTGCCAGCAGCCAAGGGGGAGAAGGATCCTACGAGCAGTACTTC,CASSQGGEGSYEQYF
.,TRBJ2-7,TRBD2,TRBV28,TGTGCCAGCAGGCAACCCCCCCTGACGGGGGGTGTCTCCGAGCAGTACTTC,CASRQPPLTGGVSEQYF
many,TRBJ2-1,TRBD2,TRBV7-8,TGTGCCAGCAGCTCGCCCACTAGCGGGGATTGGGATGAGCAGTTCTTC,CASSSPTSGDWDEQFF